In this sample, the clone carrying this T cell receptor (beta chain) turned up many times. Those donors who had ophthalmopathy presented with moderate-to-severe activity, a CAS of ≥3, a NOSPECS of ≥4 and a duration under 3 months. A roughly 9.7 ml volume of fresh peripheral blood provided the PBMCs. This sample was taken from a study of Graves' ophthalmopathy and Graves' hyperthyroidism. The overall study: The authors collected peripheral blood at initial diagnosis, before any treatment.

This CDR3 has 16 amino acids. Germline CDR1 LGHDT, CDR2 YNNKEL (reference sequence). V dropped 1 base and J dropped 3; count of bases not matched to a gene: 7. For repertoire sequencing, the TCR beta CDR3 regions were amplified from RNA transcripts. The first round was an RT-PCR with HTBI primers, and the second round was a multiplex PCR. TCRdb re-called the multiplex PCR reads with MiXCR, one entry per CDR3 protein. The sample records approximately 480,000 distinct CDR3 sequences, around 15% being singletons. Sequencing was done on a sample of blood. The genes are TRBV3-1 and TRBJ2-5, with 8 bases that match TRBD1. This clonotype originated in a young woman with Graves' ophthalmopathy. The CDR3 DNA sequence: TGTGCCAGCAGCCAAGGGTCGGTGGACAGGGAAGAGACCCAGTACTTC. As protein: CASSQGSVDREETQYF.